These 28 T cell receptor beta chains were all obtained from the same sample, sequenced in a study of CD8 T cells in ankylosing spondylitis (dated by TCRdb to about 2017). What the authors observed across the whole study: Blood from ankylosing spondylitis patients appeared to be characterized by a TCR beta motif composed of several highly homologous amino acid variants.

Library creation used 5' RACE. The instrument given in TCRdb is Illumina HiSeq 2500. TCRdb cleaned the public reads at Q25 with fastp, built clones with MiXCR and kept in-frame beta chains. Every distinct CDR3 protein forms one entry, paired with its most common genes and DNA. Here the sample has 450,000 to 550,000 distinct CDR3 sequences; less than 6% occur a single time. Jointly, the top ten make up under 4.5% of the sample. These TCRs are of unknown antigen specificity. Material for sequencing was blood, either unsorted or a sorted T cell fraction (not recorded which). All receptors derive from a male donor with ankylosing spondylitis.

This clonotype was seen many times. The J gene is TRBJ2-3, the V gene TRBV7-6; 7 positions agree with TRBD1. The CDR3 has 15 residues. V gave up 6 bases and J gave up 1 base; unmatched junction bases: 7. Per the germline V gene, CDR1 is SGHVS and CDR2 is FNYEAQ. This CDR3 reads CASSHTGAGTDTQYF. The DNA of the CDR3 is TGTGCCAGCAGTCATACAGGGGCTGGCACAGATACGCAGTATTTT.

The V and J genes are TRBV11-3 and TRBJ1-1, with 8 bases identical to TRBD1. Germline CDR1 and CDR2: SGHNT and YENEEA. The ends lost 1 base at V and 3 bases at J; junction bases unmatched: 4. This CDR3 has 15 amino acids. The CDR3 DNA reads as TGTGCCAGCAGCTTAGGGTTGACAGGGGACACTGAAGCTTTCTTT. Its translation: CASSLGLTGDTEAFF.

This clonotype was detected many times. This sequence joins TRBV20-1 and TRBJ2-3; 8 positions match TRBD1. The CDR3 loop spans 14 amino acids. J was trimmed by 4 bases and V by 6 bases; bases with no gene match: 9. CDR1 and CDR2 from the germline V gene are DFQATT and SNEGSKA (reference sequence). CDR3 residues: CSAGRRTGPDTQYF. Written as DNA, the CDR3 is TGCAGTGCCGGGCGGCGGACAGGGCCAGATACGCAGTATTTT.

At least ten counts were recorded for this clonotype. V is TRBV15 and J is TRBJ2-3, with D tentatively TRBD1 (5 bases). Germline CDR1 reads LNHNV; CDR2 reads YYDKDF (reference sequence). The V and J ends lost 8 bases and 8 bases respectively, with 14 bases between them. This CDR3 has 12 amino acids. CDR3 bases: TGTGCCACCGGACACGGGCAAGGTACGCAGTATTTT. This codes for CATGHGQGTQYF.

The sample holds many counts of this clonotype. The rearrangement links TRBV4-2 to TRBJ1-2, with TRBD1 matching 9 bases. Losses at the gene ends were 0 bases for V and 8 bases for J; bases not matched to a gene: 7. The CDR3 runs to 15 residues. CDR1 and CDR2 (germline): LGHNA, YNFKEQ. The CDR3 reads CASSQDFFGTGGYTF. The CDR3 bases are TGTGCCAGCAGCCAAGATTTCTTTGGGACAGGGGGCTACACCTTC.

This clonotype has a count of ten or more. The rearrangement links TRBV12-3 or TRBV12-4 to TRBJ2-1; 7 bases match TRBD1. This CDR3 has 12 residues. Unmatched junction bases numbered 2, after V lost 4 bases and J lost 8 bases. This chain's CDR3 is CASSYRGYEQFF. In DNA, the CDR3 is TGTGCCAGCAGTTACAGGGGATATGAGCAGTTCTTC.

The table lists this clonotype with many counts. The chain employs TRBV4-1 and TRBJ1-6, with D maybe TRBD1 (5 bases). Germline loops: CDR1 MGHRA, CDR2 YSYEKL. Trimming took off 0 bases at V and 7 bases at J, with 13 bases between the two ends. This CDR3 spans 16 amino acids. The CDR3 reads CASSQDPGTGNSPLHF. The CDR3 DNA follows: TGCGCCAGCAGCCAAGATCCAGGGACGGGCAATTCACCCCTCCACTTT.

This clonotype appeared many times. The chain joins TRBV29-1 to TRBJ1-5; D uncertain. This CDR3 contains 13 residues. V shed 4 bases and J shed 0 bases, with 7 bases lying between them. Germline V gene lookup returns CDR1 SQVTM and CDR2 ANQGSEA. For the CDR3, the DNA is TGCAGCGTTGGGGAATATAGCAATCAGCCCCAGCATTTT. It translates to CSVGEYSNQPQHF. The entire variable domain, with the rest obtained from reference TRBV29-1 and TRBJ1-5, is as follows: SAVISQKPSRDICQRGTSLTIQCQVDSQVTMMFWYRQQPGQSLTLIATANQGSEATYESGFVIDKFPISRPNLTFSTLTVSNMSPEDSSIYLCSVGEYSNQPQHFGDGTRLSIL.

This clonotype was recorded at least ten times. The chain employs TRBV12-3 or TRBV12-4 and TRBJ1-1, with D perhaps matching TRBD1 (5 bases). V gave up 5 bases and J gave up 5 bases, with 15 bases separating them. The CDR3 extends over 14 amino acids. For the CDR3, the DNA is TGTGCCAGCAGTCTCCGACAGTTGGGGACTGAAGCTTTCTTT. Protein sequence: CASSLRQLGTEAFF.

This clonotype showed up many times. This sequence joins TRBV7-2 and TRBJ2-7; 9 bases are shared with TRBD2. The CDR3 spans 15 residues. Germline CDR1 SGHTA, CDR2 FQGNSA. The junction had 6 bases not matched to a gene; V was cut back by 6 bases and J by 0 bases. The CDR3 loop reads CASRKGLASSYEQYF. The CDR3 DNA reads TGTGCCAGCAGGAAAGGACTAGCGAGCTCCTACGAGCAGTACTTC.

This clonotype was observed at least ten times. This sequence joins TRBV7-9 and TRBJ1-4, with D hard to call. Trimming removed 5 bases from V and 6 bases from J, with 13 bases in between. CDR3 length equals 14 residues. Germline CDR1 reads SEHNR; CDR2 reads FQNEAQ (reference sequence). The CDR3 sequence is CASSVGETHEKLFF. The CDR3 coding sequence is TGTGCCAGCAGCGTCGGGGAGACCCATGAAAAACTGTTTTTT.

The chain links TRBV20-1 to TRBJ2-3, with no clear D. Per the germline V gene, CDR1 is DFQATT and CDR2 is SNEGSKA (reference sequence). The CDR3 runs 14 residues. V lost 4 bases and J lost 2, with 13 bases in between. The CDR3 bases are TGCAGTGCTAAGAACAACCCAGTCACAGATACGCAGTATTTT. Its translation is CSAKNNPVTDTQYF.

This clonotype has at least ten counts. The rearrangement joins TRBV5-1 to TRBJ2-1, with 8 positions matching TRBD2. CDR1 and CDR2 from the germline V gene are SGHRS and YFSETQ. CDR3 length equals 19 residues. V was pared by 0 bases and J by 0 bases, with 11 bases of the junction left unmatched. CDR3 region: CASSLAYGSGVSSYNEQFF. The CDR3, as DNA: TGCGCCAGCAGCTTGGCGTATGGTAGCGGGGTTAGCTCCTACAATGAGCAGTTCTTC.

This clonotype was detected ten times or more. V usage is TRBV29-1 and J usage is TRBJ1-5, with D possibly matching TRBD1 (6 bases). V was clipped by 4 bases and J by 2 bases, with 6 bases between them. Germline CDR1 and CDR2: SQVTM and ANQGSEA. This CDR3 has 12 amino acids. CDR3 region: CSVGTGNQPQHF. In DNA, the CDR3 is TGCAGCGTTGGGACAGGCAATCAGCCCCAGCATTTT. Looking up the rest from reference TRBV29-1 and TRBJ1-5 gives the full variable domain: SAVISQKPSRDICQRGTSLTIQCQVDSQVTMMFWYRQQPGQSLTLIATANQGSEATYESGFVIDKFPISRPNLTFSTLTVSNMSPEDSSIYLCSVGTGNQPQHFGDGTRLSIL.

At least ten counts were recorded for this clonotype. The chain employs TRBV7-9 and TRBJ2-1; 10 bases map to TRBD2. The trim removed 10 bases at V and 7 bases at J, leaving 7 bases unmatched. Germline CDR1 and CDR2: SEHNR and FQNEAQ (reference sequence). CDR3 length equals 13 residues. The CDR3 sequence: CATPTSGLNEQFF. The CDR3 DNA reads as TGTGCCACCCCGACTAGCGGGCTAAATGAGCAGTTCTTC.

In its sample, this clonotype was seen many times. The V call is TRBV4-3, the J call TRBJ1-1; D is unclear. Trimming shortened V by 0 bases and J by 0 bases, and 17 bases separated the two germline ends. The CDR3 runs to 18 residues. Germline V gene data show CDR1 as LGHNA and CDR2 as YSLEER. CDR3 in amino acids: CASSQDLGRGTMNTEAFF. The CDR3 DNA is TGCGCCAGCAGCCAAGATTTAGGCCGGGGAACCATGAACACTGAAGCTTTCTTT.

This clonotype was detected a few times. The rearrangement uses TRBV11-2 and TRBJ2-3; 13 bases are a match to TRBD2. After removal of 5 bases from V and 4 bases from J, the junction contained 12 bases not matched to a gene. The CDR3 is made up of 18 amino acids. Germline-derived CDR1 and CDR2 are SGHAT and FQNNGV. The CDR3 reads CASSITSGGAGPPDTQYF. CDR3 DNA: TGTGCCAGCAGCATCACTAGCGGGGGGGCCGGACCCCCAGATACGCAGTATTTT.

The sample holds one count of this clonotype. This may come from a read error, since a much larger clone is one base off. The rearrangement joins TRBV2 to TRBJ1-5; D is unresolved. Trimming removed 7 bases at V and 1 base at J, with 8 bases between. CDR1 SNHLY and CDR2 FYNNEI come from the germline V gene. This CDR3 contains 13 residues. The DNA for the CDR3 is TGTGCCAGCAAAATAGACAGCAATCAGCCCCAGCATTTT. Translation gives CASKIDSNQPQHF.

This clonotype was counted at least ten times. The chain recombines TRBV9 with TRBJ2-3; either TRBD1 or TRBD2 may fit D (6 bases each). Germline CDR1 is SGDLS and CDR2 is YYNGEE. Trimming stripped 0 bases from V and 6 bases from J, with 11 bases between. The CDR3 extends over 14 amino acids. For the CDR3, the DNA is TGTGCCAGCAGCGTAGGCCAGGGGAGGGATACGCAGTATTTT. This translates into CASSVGQGRDTQYF.

There are many counts of this clonotype. J is TRBJ1-4 and V is TRBV7-9; 7 nucleotides line up with TRBD1. The V and J ends lost 1 base and 7 bases, in that order; junction bases with no gene match: 0. This CDR3 spans 13 amino acids. Germline V gene data show CDR1 as SEHNR and CDR2 as FQNEAQ (reference sequence). This CDR3 reads CASSLGQGEKLFF. Written as DNA, the CDR3 is TGTGCCAGCAGCTTAGGACAGGGTGAAAAACTGTTTTTT.

This clonotype was detected many times. The chain combines TRBV20-1 with TRBJ2-4, with D perhaps TRBD1 (6 bases). Trimming cost V 3 bases and J 7 bases, with 16 bases left between them. The CDR3 spans 14 residues. Germline loops: CDR1 DFQATT, CDR2 SNEGSKA (reference sequence). CDR3 in amino acids: CSASRQVVRNIQYF. For the CDR3, the DNA is TGCAGTGCTAGTCGACAGGTGGTAAGGAACATTCAGTACTTC.

The chain combines TRBV5-1 with TRBJ2-5, with D hard to call. This CDR3 is built from 14 residues. The V gene lost 0 bases and the J gene lost 2 bases, with 8 bases spanning the gap. Germline assignment: CDR1 SGHRS and CDR2 YFSETQ. CDR3 sequence (DNA): TGCGCCAGCAGCTTGGTTCCGGAACAAGAGACCCAGTACTTC. Translation: CASSLVPEQETQYF.

This clonotype has at least ten counts. The chain joins TRBV7-2 to TRBJ2-1; the D gene could be TRBD1 or TRBD2 (5 bases each). Looked up from germline, CDR1 is SGHTA and CDR2 is FQGNSA. CDR3 length: 16 amino acids. Trimming removed 6 bases from V and 4 bases from J, with 19 bases in between. The CDR3 reads CASSLEASGPYNEQFF. CDR3 in DNA: TGTGCCAGCAGTCTTGAAGCCTCGGGGCCGTACAATGAGCAGTTCTTC.

This clonotype was found many times. The V gene is TRBV20-1, the J gene TRBJ2-3; D unclear. The CDR3 is 11 amino acids. V dropped 3 bases and J dropped 6 bases, with 7 bases sitting between them. Per the germline V gene, CDR1 is DFQATT and CDR2 is SNEGSKA (reference sequence). Here the CDR3 reads CSASRRDTQYF. In DNA, the CDR3 is TGCAGTGCTAGCCGGCGGGATACGCAGTATTTT.

This clonotype was found many times. V usage is TRBV6-2 or TRBV6-3 and J usage is TRBJ2-5; the D is unclear. Germline values: CDR1 MNHEY, CDR2 SVGEGT. The CDR3 has 15 amino acids. V was trimmed by 7 bases and J by 4 bases, leaving 19 bases between them. CDR3 in DNA: TGTGCCAGCAACGCCCAGGCAGGCGGCGGAGAGACCCAGTACTTC. Translated: CASNAQAGGGETQYF.

This clonotype has only a few counts. The gene calls are TRBV5-6 and TRBJ2-3; tentatively, D is TRBD1 (7 bases). In germline, CDR1 is SGHDT, CDR2 YYEEEE. V lost 2 bases to trimming and J lost 2 bases, with 15 bases between them. CDR3 length equals 16 residues. The CDR3 bases are TGTGCCAGCAGCTTCAGTACAGGGGACTTCACAGATACGCAGTATTTT. Its protein product is CASSFSTGDFTDTQYF.

This clonotype was detected many times. This chain links TRBV6-5 with TRBJ1-1; no clear D. The CDR3 runs 12 residues. V dropped 8 bases and J dropped 1 base, with 8 bases sitting between them. Germline CDR1 MNHEY, CDR2 SVGAGI. CDR3 bases: TGTGCCAGCGTAGGTCCGAACACTGAAGCTTTCTTT. Amino acid sequence: CASVGPNTEAFF.

This clonotype was counted ten times or more. This rearrangement joins TRBV29-1 to TRBJ2-2; 11 nucleotides align to TRBD1. The CDR3 is made up of 17 amino acids. V dropped 4 bases and J dropped 4; count of bases not matched to a gene: 11. Germline V lookup: CDR1 SQVTM, CDR2 ANQGSEA. CDR3: CSVGFLDRGLGTGELFF. As DNA, the CDR3 is TGCAGCGTTGGCTTTCTGGACAGGGGGCTTGGCACCGGGGAGCTGTTTTTT.